Shown below are 29 T cell receptor beta chains from a single sample sequenced in a study of radiotherapy plus CTLA-4 blockade in lung cancer. Only in-frame clones appear in the TCRdb table, and some are missing; sequencing was by immunoSEQ multiplex PCR. The top ten clones hold 22% of a sample with 80,000 or so clones, 60% to 85% of them seen once. The material sequenced was peripheral blood, taken from a patient treated with radiotherapy plus ipilimumab. These receptors came from a human donor with non-small cell lung cancer whose response to radiotherapy plus ipilimumab could not be evaluated. Some clones in this sample may be carry-over from other donors' samples.

The gene calls are TRBV11-1 and TRBJ1-4, with D unclear. Germline V CDR1 and CDR2: SGHAT, FQDESV (reference sequence). Trimming removed 5 bases from V and 0 bases from J, with 10 bases in between. The CDR3 length is 15 residues. CDR3 in DNA: TGTGCCAGCAGCCCCCGGTCGTCAACTAATGAAAAACTGTTTTTT. Its protein product is CASSPRSSTNEKLFF.

CDR3 amino acids: CASSSGTVPQPQHF. DNA of the CDR3: TGTGCCAGCAGTTCTGGGACAGTCCCACAGCCCCAGCATTTT. This chain uses TRBV6-1 with TRBJ1-5; 7 bases align to TRBD1. V was pared by 5 bases and J by 7 bases, with 8 bases of the junction left unmatched. This CDR3 spans 14 amino acids. Germline CDR1 reads MNHNS; CDR2 reads SASEGT.

The chain combines TRBV29-1 with TRBJ2-1; 14 bases fit TRBD2. V dropped 1 base and J dropped 6; count of bases not matched to a gene: 2. Germline values: CDR1 SQVTM, CDR2 ANQGSEA. The CDR3 extends over 15 amino acids. Here the CDR3 DNA reads TGCAGCGTTGAAGGGACTAGCGGGGGGATCAATGAGCAGTTCTTC. Translated, it gives CSVEGTSGGINEQFF.

CDR3 in amino acids: CASSFVGSYEQYF. For the CDR3, the DNA is TGTGCCAGCAGCTTCGTAGGGAGCTACGAGCAGTACTTC. The gene calls are TRBV7-2 and TRBJ2-7, with D tentatively TRBD2 (5 bases). The germline V gene has CDR1 SGHTA and CDR2 FQGNSA. CDR3 length equals 13 residues. Trimming shortened V by 3 bases and J by 3 bases, and 9 bases separated the two germline ends.

J is TRBJ2-7 and V is TRBV29-1; D not certain. The CDR3 extends over 12 amino acids. V was clipped by 5 bases and J by 5 bases, with 13 bases between them. Per the germline V gene, CDR1 is SQVTM and CDR2 is ANQGSEA. The CDR3 loop is CSVFSLAHEQYF. In nucleotides, the CDR3 is TGCAGCGTTTTCTCCCTCGCGCACGAGCAGTACTTC.

The CDR3 DNA reads TGTGCCAGCAGTTCCTACTACGAGCAGTACTTC. It translates to CASSSYYEQYF. The gene calls are TRBV27 and TRBJ2-7, with D unresolved. CDR1 MNHEY and CDR2 SMNVEV come from the germline V gene (reference sequence). The V end was cut by 4 bases, the J end by 3 bases, with 4 bases between. The CDR3 extends over 11 amino acids.

This sequence joins TRBV6-5 and TRBJ1-2; the match to TRBD1 covers 7 bases. CDR3 size: 15 residues. The germline gives CDR1 MNHEY, CDR2 SVGAGI. With V trimmed by 6 bases and J by 3 bases, 10 bases remained unmatched. The CDR3 nucleotides are TGTGCCAGCAGCCGCCTCAGGGGGGAGGACTATGGCTACACCTTC. Residues: CASSRLRGEDYGYTF.

This sequence joins TRBV19 and TRBJ2-2; no clear D gene. V lost 4 bases and J lost 1, with 7 bases in between. The germline V gene has CDR1 LNHDA and CDR2 SQIVND (reference sequence). The length of the CDR3 is 14 residues. The CDR3 DNA follows: TGTGCCAGTAGTAAAAACAAGAACACCGGGGAGCTGTTTTTT. This encodes CASSKNKNTGELFF.

The chain links TRBV6-5 to TRBJ1-1, with 10 bases matching TRBD1. This CDR3 contains 14 residues. The J segment lost 10 bases and the V segment lost 5 bases, leaving 10 bases of the junction unmatched. Germline CDR1 is MNHEY and CDR2 is SVGAGI. The CDR3 DNA follows: TGTGCCAGCAGTGGACAGGGGGTGACTCTTAGAGCTTTCTTT. This gives the protein CASSGQGVTLRAFF.

The chain links TRBV5-6 to TRBJ2-5; 11 nucleotides match TRBD2. Trimming at V came to 5 bases and at J to 5 bases, leaving 5 bases not matched to a gene. From germline, CDR1 is SGHDT and CDR2 YYEEEE. The CDR3 totals 14 residues. CDR3 sequence (DNA): TGTGCCAGCAGGCTAGCGGGGGGCGAGGAGACCCAGTACTTC. Its protein is CASRLAGGEETQYF.

This clone was seen a handful of times. The junction differs from germline at one of its ends, possibly a read error. The chain has TRBV7-2 and TRBJ2-7; 7 bases agree with TRBD1. The CDR3 has 15 amino acids. Germline V gene lookup returns CDR1 SGHTA and CDR2 FQGNSA. The CDR3: CASSQRDSRLGEQYF. In DNA, the CDR3 is TGCGCCAGCAGCCAACGGGACAGTCGTTTGGGCGAGCAGTACTTC.

V and J are TRBV5-1 and TRBJ1-2; TRBD1 matches 8 bases. V shed 4 bases and J 9 bases; nucleotides not matched to a gene: 11. The CDR3 has 14 amino acids. Germline V CDR1 and CDR2: SGHRS, YFSETQ. CDR3 bases: TGCGCCAGCAGCCCAGGGGGACAGGAAGGTCGCTACACCTTC. Translating it yields CASSPGGQEGRYTF.

This chain joins TRBV2 and TRBJ1-4; TRBD1 matches 9 bases. V was pared by 4 bases and J by 0 bases, with 6 bases of the junction left unmatched. Germline V CDR1 and CDR2: SNHLY, FYNNEI. CDR3 length: 17 amino acids. CDR3: CASSGDRVLATNEKLFF. The CDR3 DNA sequence: TGTGCCAGCAGTGGGGACAGGGTCCTTGCAACTAATGAAAAACTGTTTTTT.

The chain employs TRBV7-2 and TRBJ2-5; tentative D call: TRBD2 (6 bases). This CDR3 region has 18 residues. Germline V gene sequence: CDR1 SGHTA, CDR2 FQGNSA. V gave up 2 bases and J gave up 0 bases, with 19 bases separating them. In DNA, the CDR3 is TGTGCCAGCAGCTTATCTTGGGGGGTTAAAGGGTACCAAGAGACCCAGTACTTC. It is translated as CASSLSWGVKGYQETQYF.

This sequence joins TRBV4-1 and TRBJ2-2; 11 positions agree with TRBD1. The germline V gene has CDR1 MGHRA and CDR2 YSYEKL. V gave up 1 base and J gave up 4 bases; unmatched junction bases: 5. This CDR3 is built from 17 residues. CDR3 region: CASSQGSGTGGTGELFF. The CDR3 DNA follows: TGCGCCAGCAGCCAAGGCTCCGGGACAGGGGGCACCGGGGAGCTGTTTTTT.

The chain links TRBV25-1 to TRBJ1-1; 7 positions agree with TRBD1. From germline, CDR1 is MGHDK and CDR2 SYGVNS. J was trimmed by 1 base and V by 1 base; bases with no gene match: 9. CDR3 size: 17 residues. CDR3 in DNA: TGTGCCAGCAGTGAATCTGCCAGGGGGGTTGGGAACACTGAAGCTTTCTTT. It specifies CASSESARGVGNTEAFF.

This chain joins TRBV2 and TRBJ1-5; TRBD1 matches at 7 bases. J gave up 9 bases and V 3 bases, and 2 bases lay outside the gene matches. The CDR3 has 12 residues. CDR1 and CDR2 (germline): SNHLY, FYNNEI. CDR3 amino acids: CASSERGLPQHF. CDR3 DNA sequence: TGTGCCAGCAGTGAGAGGGGGCTGCCCCAGCATTTT. The complete variable domain, with remaining parts taken from reference TRBV2 and TRBJ1-5, reads EPEVTQTPSHQVTQMGQEVILRCVPISNHLYFYWYRQILGQKVEFLVSFYNNEISEKSEIFDDQFSVERPDGSNFTLKIRSTKLEDSAMYFCASSERGLPQHFGDGTRLSIL.

The V call is TRBV5-5, the J call TRBJ2-1; D gene uncertain. CDR1 and CDR2 (germline): SGHKS, YYEKEE (reference sequence). Trimming took 0 bases from V and 8 from J, leaving 12 bases between them. The CDR3 is 14 amino acids. The CDR3 nucleotides read TGTGCCAGCAGCTTGGGACTCCGAGGTGATGAGCAGTTCTTC. Protein product: CASSLGLRGDEQFF. Based on the CDR3 plus reference TRBV5-5 and TRBJ2-1, the full variable domain is DAGVTQSPTHLIKTRGQQVTLRCSPISGHKSVSWYQQVLGQGPQFIFQYYEKEERGRGNFPDRFSARQFPNYSSELNVNALLLGDSALYLCASSLGLRGDEQFFGPGTRLTVL.

This clone occurred once. The V call is TRBV11-2, the J call TRBJ1-1; 8 nucleotides match TRBD1. This CDR3 comprises 14 residues. V shed 3 bases and J 5 bases; nucleotides not matched to a gene: 5. The germline V gene encodes CDR1 SGHAT and CDR2 FQNNGV. The CDR3 loop reads CASSFQQGGTEAFF. The CDR3 DNA reads as TGTGCCAGCAGCTTCCAACAGGGGGGGACTGAAGCTTTCTTT. Based on the CDR3 plus reference TRBV11-2 and TRBJ1-1, the full variable domain is EAGVAQSPRYKIIEKRQSVAFWCNPISGHATLYWYQQILGQGPKLLIQFQNNGVVDDSQLPKDRFSAERLKGVDSTLKIQPAKLEDSAVYLCASSFQQGGTEAFFGQGTRLTVV.

The J gene is TRBJ2-1, the V gene TRBV15; TRBD1 aligns across 8 bases. The V gene's germline CDR1 is LNHNV and CDR2 YYDKDF (reference sequence). J lost 1 base, V lost 1 base, and 0 bases had no gene match. This CDR3 comprises 15 residues. CDR3 sequence reads: CATSRGQGSYNEQFF. CDR3 DNA sequence: TGTGCCACCAGCAGAGGACAGGGGTCCTACAATGAGCAGTTCTTC.

This clone was observed a handful of times. In the same sample, other DNA sequences code for this CDR3. The chain joins TRBV18 to TRBJ1-3; D might be TRBD1 (5 bases). This CDR3 has 18 residues. The germline V gene has CDR1 KGHSH and CDR2 LQKENI. Trimming took off 3 bases at V and 0 bases at J, with 18 bases between the two ends. The DNA of the CDR3 is TGTGCCAGCTCACCGAACTCTCCCAGGGCGAGCTCTGGAAACACCATATATTTT. Translating gives CASSPNSPRASSGNTIYF. Combining the CDR3 with reference TRBV18 and TRBJ1-3 gives the whole variable domain NAGVMQNPRHLVRRRGQEARLRCSPMKGHSHVYWYRQLPEEGLKFMVYLQKENIIDESGMPKERFSAEFPKEGPSILRIQQVVRGDSAAYFCASSPNSPRASSGNTIYFGEGSWLTVV.

This chain links TRBV4-2 with TRBJ2-1; the match to TRBD2 covers 11 bases. The CDR3 sequence is 16 residues long. CDR1 and CDR2 (germline): LGHNA, YNFKEQ. Trimming at V came to 0 bases and at J to 7 bases, leaving 5 bases not matched to a gene. Written as DNA, the CDR3 is TGTGCCAGCAGCCAAGAATGGACTAGCGGGCAGAATGAGCAGTTCTTC. Protein product: CASSQEWTSGQNEQFF.

The rearrangement uses TRBV2 and TRBJ1-4; D may be TRBD1 (5 bases). V lost 4 bases, J lost 5 bases, and 11 bases lay in between. The CDR3 runs 14 residues. Per germline, CDR1 SNHLY and CDR2 FYNNEI. CDR3 loop: CASSVGGTNEKLFF. For the CDR3, the DNA is TGTGCCAGCAGTGTCGGGGGGACGAATGAAAAACTGTTTTTT.

The rearrangement uses TRBV7-2 and TRBJ2-4; possible D gene TRBD2, 6 bases. The CDR3 is 15 residues long. V lost 5 bases and J lost 8, with 19 bases in between. In germline, CDR1 is SGHTA, CDR2 FQGNSA. CDR3 protein: CASSGTWGDGDIQYF. The DNA for the CDR3 is TGTGCCAGCAGCGGCACGTGGGGGGACGGGGACATTCAGTACTTC.

The chain combines TRBV7-8 with TRBJ2-5; 9 bases fit TRBD2. Germline loops: CDR1 SGHVS, CDR2 FQNEAQ. V lost 7 bases and J lost 1; bases outside the gene matches: 10. The CDR3 runs 16 residues. CDR3 residues: CASNHPGTSFQETQYF. The CDR3 coding sequence is TGTGCCAGCAATCACCCCGGGACTAGCTTCCAAGAGACCCAGTACTTC.

This sequence joins TRBV7-3 and TRBJ1-2, with TRBD1 matching 11 bases. Germline V gene data show CDR1 as SGHTA and CDR2 as FQGTGA. The CDR3 spans 17 residues. The V and J ends lost 3 bases and 4 bases, in that order; junction bases with no gene match: 10. The CDR3 sequence is CASSLGRTGGLGYGYTF. In DNA, the CDR3 is TGTGCCAGCAGCTTGGGGAGGACAGGGGGCCTGGGCTATGGCTACACCTTC.

This chain uses TRBV5-1 with TRBJ1-2; 7 positions match TRBD1. With V trimmed by 0 bases and J by 1 base, 9 bases remained unmatched. Per germline, CDR1 SGHRS and CDR2 YFSETQ. The CDR3 loop spans 17 amino acids. The CDR3 sequence: CASSLGISAGGNYGYTF. The CDR3 region has the DNA TGCGCCAGCAGCTTGGGAATTTCGGCAGGGGGTAACTATGGCTACACCTTC.

The chain has TRBV27 and TRBJ2-5, with 12 nucleotides matching TRBD2. Germline CDR1 MNHEY, CDR2 SMNVEV (reference sequence). The CDR3 extends over 14 amino acids. Losses at the gene ends were 6 bases for V and 5 bases for J; bases not matched to a gene: 4. CDR3 amino acids: CASSRLAGVETQYF. CDR3 bases: TGTGCCAGCAGCAGACTAGCGGGGGTGGAGACCCAGTACTTC.

This clone showed up just once. J is TRBJ2-7 and V is TRBV2, with TRBD1 identical over 8 bases. V was pared by 10 bases and J by 1 base, with 15 bases of the junction left unmatched. Germline CDR1 SNHLY, CDR2 FYNNEI. CDR3 size: 16 residues. In nucleotides, the CDR3 is TGTGCCACCTCTAGAGTCGGACAGGGACCTTCCTACGAGCAGTACTTC. Protein: CATSRVGQGPSYEQYF.